This TCR beta chain is from a study of blood T cell repertoires in COVID-19. TCRdb's table, derived via immunoSEQ multiplex PCR, lists solely in-frame clones and lacks some. The sample holds 95,000 to 150,000 clones, over 80% seen once. CDR3 length: 14 residues. After removal of 10 bases from V and 7 bases from J, the junction contained 12 bases not matched to a gene. Germline-derived CDR1 and CDR2 are WSHSY and SAAADI. The TCR comes from a woman younger than 45 who had recovered from COVID-19. Specimen: PBMCs or T cells enriched from blood (not recorded which). The rearrangement joins TRBV10-2 to TRBJ2-1; 8 nucleotides line up with TRBD2. The CDR3 nucleotides are TGCGCCACGCATGCCAGCGGGAGTTTTAATGAGCAGTTCTTC. Encoded protein: CATHASGSFNEQFF.